This T cell receptor (beta chain) was obtained from a study of OX40 agonist ivuxolimab in advanced cancers. Study-level information: The dose-escalation cohort was roughly 83% male, with a mean age of 60 years, ranging about 20 to 79.

The method was immunoSEQ multiplex PCR; TCRdb's version includes in-frame clones alone and lacks a portion of them. Of 150,000 to 180,000 clones in the sample, 90% to 95% were seen once. Unmatched junction bases numbered 5, after V lost 0 bases and J lost 4 bases. CDR3 length equals 15 residues. Germline V gene sequence: CDR1 KGHSH, CDR2 LQKENI. This TCR was recovered from an adult with an advanced solid tumor such as melanoma, head and neck, liver or kidney cancer. The chain uses TRBV18 and TRBJ1-1; 7 bases map to TRBD1. The source was CD4+ or CD8+ T cells sorted from blood, collected in a trial of the OX40 agonist ivuxolimab. The CDR3 nucleotides read TGTGCCAGCTCACCACCCTCAGGGGGTGGCACTGAAGCTTTCTTT. It yields the protein CASSPPSGGGTEAFF.